This T cell receptor (beta chain) was identified in a study of Ad26.COV2.S vaccination and SARS-CoV-2 variants. Study-level findings and limits: The TCR-based breadth and depth measures might underestimate overall T cell responses.

Assay used: immunoSEQ multiplex PCR; TCRdb lists only in-frame clones, some missing. The repertoire holds roughly 420,000 clones, with 88% as singletons. Concerning this clone itself: Its antigen is not known.

Treatment in this sample: some 19 received Ad26.COV2.S at low or high dose, single or two shots; about 5 received placebo; per-sample allocation not given. Sampling was done on day 63 after the first vaccine or placebo injection. The germline V gene encodes CDR1 SNHLY and CDR2 FYNNEI. Trimming removed 0 bases from V and 3 bases from J; junction bases left unmatched: 14. The CDR3 runs to 20 residues. The V and J genes are TRBV2 and TRBJ2-7; 13 bases agree with TRBD2. This sequence originates from a person between 18 and 65 years old who received the Ad26.COV2.S COVID-19 vaccine or a placebo. Material: peripheral blood, obtained in a trial of Ad26.COV2.S vaccine versus placebo. In DNA form, the CDR3 reads TGTGCCAGCAGTGAAGCGCTTTGGACTAGCGGGGGAGGTCACGTCTACGAGCAGTACTTC. Its translation is CASSEALWTSGGGHVYEQYF.